The next 14 T cell receptor beta chains were all read from a single sample in a study of blood T cell repertoires in COVID-19. The method was immunoSEQ multiplex PCR; TCRdb's version includes in-frame clones alone and lacks a portion of them. This sample has 70,000 to 80,000 clones, with approximately 87% found just once. Sequencing input: peripheral blood. The receptors originated from a man of 80 years or more in a cohort sampled during active COVID-19.

This sequence joins TRBV12-5 and TRBJ1-5; tentative D call: TRBD1 (6 bases). V gave up 7 bases and J gave up 3 bases, with 13 bases separating them. The CDR3 is 14 amino acids. Germline V lookup: CDR1 LGHNT, CDR2 FRNRAP. The CDR3 DNA reads TGTGCTAGTGCGTTGGGACAAGCCAATCAGCCCCAGCATTTT. The encoded protein is CASALGQANQPQHF.

The table lists this clone with a few counts. V gene TRBV11-1 combines with J gene TRBJ1-1; D ambiguous. CDR3 size: 16 residues. The V gene's germline CDR1 is SGHAT and CDR2 FQDESV (reference sequence). Trimming took 4 bases from V and 0 from J, leaving 15 bases between them. This CDR3 reads CASSSRARVMNTEAFF. The CDR3 coding sequence is TGTGCCAGCAGCTCCAGAGCGCGGGTTATGAACACTGAAGCTTTCTTT. The full variable domain, its missing parts supplied by reference TRBV11-1 and TRBJ1-1, is EAEVAQSPRYKITEKSQAVAFWCDPISGHATLYWYRQILGQGPELLVQFQDESVVDDSQLPKDRFSAERLKGVDSTLKIQPAELGDSAMYLCASSSRARVMNTEAFFGQGTRLTVV.

V and J are TRBV18 and TRBJ1-2, with D possibly TRBD1 on 6 matching bases. This CDR3 contains 14 residues. Trimming took off 2 bases at V and 4 bases at J, with 11 bases between the two ends. CDR1 KGHSH and CDR2 LQKENI come from the germline V gene. CDR3 DNA: TGTGCCAGCTCACCAGCCCGGGGGGCCTATGGCTACACCTTC. It is translated as CASSPARGAYGYTF.

The chain employs TRBV4-1 and TRBJ2-7; 7 bases are a match to TRBD1. Germline trimming cut 3 bases from V and 4 bases from J; bases unmatched to any gene: 15. Germline loops: CDR1 MGHRA, CDR2 YSYEKL. The CDR3 loop spans 17 amino acids. CDR3: CASSHGYNRDRNYEQYF. The DNA for the CDR3 is TGCGCCAGCAGCCACGGCTATAACCGGGACAGAAATTACGAGCAGTACTTC.

Only one count was recorded for this clone. V and J are TRBV6-6 and TRBJ2-1; 11 bases are shared with TRBD2. With 3 bases clipped from V and 9 bases from J, the junction kept 4 bases outside the gene matches. The CDR3 extends over 14 amino acids. CDR1 and CDR2 from the germline V gene are MNHNY and SVGAGI (reference sequence). The CDR3 here is CASSYGSGGAEQFF. The CDR3 region has the DNA TGTGCCAGCAGTTATGGTAGCGGGGGGGCTGAGCAGTTCTTC.

The V call is TRBV4-3, the J call TRBJ2-3, with D maybe TRBD2 (6 bases). The ends were cut back, 0 bases at V and 0 bases at J, with 13 bases in the middle. Germline lookup yields CDR1 LGHNA and CDR2 YSLEER. The CDR3 has 17 amino acids. The CDR3 DNA follows: TGCGCCAGCAGCCAAGATGGAGCGGGTGCTAGCACAGATACGCAGTATTTT. It codes for CASSQDGAGASTDTQYF.

This chain links TRBV7-3 with TRBJ2-2, with D uncertain. This CDR3 contains 13 residues. Between the trimmed V and J ends, which lost 1 base and 6 bases, there was a span of 6 bases. The germline gives CDR1 SGHTA, CDR2 FQGTGA. The CDR3 sequence is CASSLMAAGELFF. CDR3 coding DNA: TGTGCCAGCAGCTTAATGGCAGCCGGGGAGCTGTTTTTT.

This clone showed up just once. Distinct nucleotide sequences in the sample also encode this CDR3. The chain joins TRBV18 to TRBJ1-2, with 7 bases identical to TRBD1. Looked up from germline, CDR1 is KGHSH and CDR2 is LQKENI. Trimming cost V 3 bases and J 4 bases; bases outside gene matches: 5. The CDR3 totals 14 residues. The CDR3 here is CASSPDRDGYGYTF. The CDR3 DNA sequence: TGTGCCAGCTCACCCGACAGGGACGGCTATGGCTACACCTTC.

The rearrangement uses TRBV2 and TRBJ2-1, with D perhaps matching TRBD1 (6 bases). The CDR3 spans 14 residues. Germline V gives CDR1 SNHLY, CDR2 FYNNEI. The V and J ends lost 4 bases and 4 bases respectively, with 11 bases between them. The CDR3 region is CASSVGGSYNEQFF. Written as DNA, the CDR3 is TGTGCCAGCAGTGTAGGGGGTTCGTACAATGAGCAGTTCTTC.

The chain uses TRBV21-1 and TRBJ2-2; the table names TRBD2, a call not compared with the DNA. TRBV21-1 is described as a pseudogene. CDR3 size: 18 residues. The chain's CDR3 is CASSSPGLAGANTGELFF. CDR3 sequence (DNA): TGTGCCAGCAGCTCGCCGGGACTAGCGGGGGCGAACACCGGGGAGCTGTTTTTT.

The chain employs TRBV5-1 and TRBJ1-6; D remains unclear. Trimming removed 0 bases at V and 4 bases at J, with 5 bases between. This CDR3 has 14 amino acids. Per germline, CDR1 SGHRS and CDR2 YFSETQ. The DNA of the CDR3 is TGCGCCAGCAGCTTGGGGCCGTATAATTCACCCCTCCACTTT. Its translation: CASSLGPYNSPLHF.

The chain couples TRBV7-9 to TRBJ1-2; D might be TRBD1 (5 bases). CDR1 is SEHNR, CDR2 FQNEAQ, per germline (reference sequence). The CDR3 contains 13 residues. V lost 5 bases to trimming and J lost 3 bases, with 10 bases between them. CDR3 nucleotides: TGTGCCAGCAGCCCGGACACCCACTATGGCTACACCTTC. Its protein product is CASSPDTHYGYTF.

The V call is TRBV28, the J call TRBJ2-2, with 7 positions matching TRBD2. Germline V gives CDR1 MDHEN, CDR2 SYDVKM. The CDR3 has 14 amino acids. J gave up 6 bases and V 5 bases, and 6 bases lay outside the gene matches. The CDR3 spells CASSPQRGPGELFF. The CDR3 DNA is TGTGCCAGCAGTCCTCAGCGGGGACCCGGGGAGCTGTTTTTT.

This chain connects TRBV20-1 to TRBJ2-2; tentative D call: TRBD2 (6 bases). Trimming took off 3 bases at V and 1 base at J, with 12 bases between the two ends. The CDR3 has 15 residues. CDR1 and CDR2 from the germline V gene are DFQATT and SNEGSKA (reference sequence). CDR3 region: CSASTSFLNTGELFF. Written as DNA, the CDR3 is TGCAGTGCTAGTACTAGCTTCTTGAACACCGGGGAGCTGTTTTTT.